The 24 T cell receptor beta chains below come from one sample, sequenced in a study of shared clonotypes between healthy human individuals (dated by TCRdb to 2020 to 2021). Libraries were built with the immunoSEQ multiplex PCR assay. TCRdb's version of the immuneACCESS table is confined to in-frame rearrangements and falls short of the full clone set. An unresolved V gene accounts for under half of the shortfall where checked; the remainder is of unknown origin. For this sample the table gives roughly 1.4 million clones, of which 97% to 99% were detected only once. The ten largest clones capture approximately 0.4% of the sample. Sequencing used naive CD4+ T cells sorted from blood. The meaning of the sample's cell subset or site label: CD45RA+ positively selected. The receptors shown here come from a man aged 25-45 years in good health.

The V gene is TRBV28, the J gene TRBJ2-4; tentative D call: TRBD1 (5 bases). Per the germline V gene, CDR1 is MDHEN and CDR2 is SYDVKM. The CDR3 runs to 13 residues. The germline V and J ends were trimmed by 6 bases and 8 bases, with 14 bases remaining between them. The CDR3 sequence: CASSPAGPDIQYF. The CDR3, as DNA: TGTGCCAGCAGCCCCGCAGGGCCGGACATTCAGTACTTC.

CDR3 coding DNA: TGTGCCAGCAGTTACGCGGCCCTCTACGAGCAGTACTTC. Its protein product is CASSYAALYEQYF. V is TRBV6-5 and J is TRBJ2-7; D unclear. The CDR3 has 13 amino acids. Trimming cost V 2 bases and J 3 bases, with 8 bases left between them. Germline V gene data show CDR1 as MNHEY and CDR2 as SVGAGI.

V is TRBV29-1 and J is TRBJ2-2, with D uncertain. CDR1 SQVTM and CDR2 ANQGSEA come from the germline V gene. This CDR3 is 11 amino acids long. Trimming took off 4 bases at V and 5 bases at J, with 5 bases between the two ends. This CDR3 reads CSVAHTGELFF. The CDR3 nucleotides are TGCAGCGTTGCTCATACCGGGGAGCTGTTTTTT.

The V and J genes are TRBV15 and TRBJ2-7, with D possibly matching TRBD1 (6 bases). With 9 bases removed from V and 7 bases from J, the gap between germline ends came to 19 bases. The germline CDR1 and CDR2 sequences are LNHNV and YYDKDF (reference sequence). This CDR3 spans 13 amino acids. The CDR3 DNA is TGTGCCACAACGACAGGATATGAGATAGAGCAGTACTTC. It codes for CATTTGYEIEQYF.

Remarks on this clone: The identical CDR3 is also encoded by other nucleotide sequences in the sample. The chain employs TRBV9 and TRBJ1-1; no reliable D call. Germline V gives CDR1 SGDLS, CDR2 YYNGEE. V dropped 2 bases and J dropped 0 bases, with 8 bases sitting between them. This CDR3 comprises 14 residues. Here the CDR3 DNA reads TGTGCCAGCAGCGTCGGACCCCTGAACACTGAAGCTTTCTTT. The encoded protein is CASSVGPLNTEAFF.

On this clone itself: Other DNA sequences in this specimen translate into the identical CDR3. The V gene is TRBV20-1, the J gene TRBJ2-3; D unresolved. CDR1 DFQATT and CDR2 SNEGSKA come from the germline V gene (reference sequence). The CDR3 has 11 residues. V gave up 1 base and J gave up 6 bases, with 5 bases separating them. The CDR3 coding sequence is TGCAGTGCTAGAGCTGTGGATACGCAGTATTTT. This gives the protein CSARAVDTQYF.

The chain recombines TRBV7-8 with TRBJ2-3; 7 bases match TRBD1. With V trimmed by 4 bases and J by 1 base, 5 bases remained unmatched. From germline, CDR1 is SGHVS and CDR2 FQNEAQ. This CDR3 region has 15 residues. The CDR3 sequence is CASSSTGSGTDTQYF. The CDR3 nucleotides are TGTGCCAGCAGCTCGACAGGGTCCGGCACAGATACGCAGTATTTT.

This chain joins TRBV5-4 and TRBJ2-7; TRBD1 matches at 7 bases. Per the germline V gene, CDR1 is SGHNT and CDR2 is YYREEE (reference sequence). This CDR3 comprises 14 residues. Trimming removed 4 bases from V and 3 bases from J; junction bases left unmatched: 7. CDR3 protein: CASSSPGQNYEQYF. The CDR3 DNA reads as TGTGCCAGCAGCAGCCCGGGACAGAACTACGAGCAGTACTTC.

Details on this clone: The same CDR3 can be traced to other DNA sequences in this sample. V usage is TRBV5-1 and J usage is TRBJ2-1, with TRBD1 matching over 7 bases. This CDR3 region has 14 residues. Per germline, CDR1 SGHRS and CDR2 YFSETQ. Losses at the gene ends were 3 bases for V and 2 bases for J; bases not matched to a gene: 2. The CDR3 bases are TGCGCCAGCAGCTCTGACAGGGCCTACAATGAGCAGTTCTTC. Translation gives CASSSDRAYNEQFF.

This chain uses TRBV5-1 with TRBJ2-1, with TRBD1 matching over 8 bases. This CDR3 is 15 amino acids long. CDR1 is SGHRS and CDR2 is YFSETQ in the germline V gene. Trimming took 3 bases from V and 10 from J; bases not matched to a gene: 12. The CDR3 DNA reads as TGCGCCAGCAGCTCAGGAGACAGGGGTTTAGAGGAGCAGTTCTTC. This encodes CASSSGDRGLEEQFF. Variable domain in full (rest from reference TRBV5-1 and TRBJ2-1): KAGVTQTPRYLIKTRGQQVTLSCSPISGHRSVSWYQQTPGQGLQFLFEYFSETQRNKGNFPGRFSGRQFSNSRSEMNVSTLELGDSALYLCASSSGDRGLEEQFFGPGTRLTVL.

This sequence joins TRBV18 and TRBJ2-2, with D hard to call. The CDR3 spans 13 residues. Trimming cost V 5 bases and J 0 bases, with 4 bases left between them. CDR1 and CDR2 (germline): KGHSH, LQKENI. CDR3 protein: CASSGTNTGELFF. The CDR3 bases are TGTGCCAGCTCAGGCACGAACACCGGGGAGCTGTTTTTT.

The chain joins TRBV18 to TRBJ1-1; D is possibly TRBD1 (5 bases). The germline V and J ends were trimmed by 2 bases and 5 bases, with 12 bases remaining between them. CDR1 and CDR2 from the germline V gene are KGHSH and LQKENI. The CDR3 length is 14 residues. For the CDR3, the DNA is TGTGCCAGCTCACCAGATTGGGGGACGACTGAAGCTTTCTTT. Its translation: CASSPDWGTTEAFF.

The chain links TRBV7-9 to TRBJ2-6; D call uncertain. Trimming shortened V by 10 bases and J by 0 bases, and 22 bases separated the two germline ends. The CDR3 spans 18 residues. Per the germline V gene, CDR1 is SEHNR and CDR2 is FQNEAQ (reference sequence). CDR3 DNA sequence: TGTGCCATCCCACCTTGGGATACCACGTTCTCTGGGGCCAACGTCCTGACTTTC. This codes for CAIPPWDTTFSGANVLTF.

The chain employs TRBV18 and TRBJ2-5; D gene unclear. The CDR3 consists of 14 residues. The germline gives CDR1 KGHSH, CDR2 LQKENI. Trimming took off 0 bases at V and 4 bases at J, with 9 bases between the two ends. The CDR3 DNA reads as TGTGCCAGCTCACCACCGCCCCAACGAGAGACCCAGTACTTC. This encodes CASSPPPQRETQYF. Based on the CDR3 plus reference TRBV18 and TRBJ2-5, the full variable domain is NAGVMQNPRHLVRRRGQEARLRCSPMKGHSHVYWYRQLPEEGLKFMVYLQKENIIDESGMPKERFSAEFPKEGPSILRIQQVVRGDSAAYFCASSPPPQRETQYFGPGTRLLVL.

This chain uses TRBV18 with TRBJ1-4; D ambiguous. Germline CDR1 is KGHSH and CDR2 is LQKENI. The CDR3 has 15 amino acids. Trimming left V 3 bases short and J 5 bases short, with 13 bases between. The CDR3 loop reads CASSPSFVGNEKLFF. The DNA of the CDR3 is TGTGCCAGCTCACCTAGCTTTGTCGGCAATGAAAAACTGTTTTTT.

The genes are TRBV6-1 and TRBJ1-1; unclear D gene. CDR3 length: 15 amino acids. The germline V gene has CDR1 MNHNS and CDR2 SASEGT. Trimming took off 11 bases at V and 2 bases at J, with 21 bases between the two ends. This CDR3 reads CASPDREARNTEAFF. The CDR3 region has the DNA TGTGCCTCTCCCGACCGGGAGGCCCGTAACACTGAAGCTTTCTTT.

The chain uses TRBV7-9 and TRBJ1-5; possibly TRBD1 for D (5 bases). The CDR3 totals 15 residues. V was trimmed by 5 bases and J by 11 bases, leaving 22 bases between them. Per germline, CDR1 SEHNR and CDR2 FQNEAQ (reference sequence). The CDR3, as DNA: TGTGCCAGCAGCGCCCCAGGCCTGGAGGGGACCTCCCAGCATTTT. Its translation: CASSAPGLEGTSQHF.

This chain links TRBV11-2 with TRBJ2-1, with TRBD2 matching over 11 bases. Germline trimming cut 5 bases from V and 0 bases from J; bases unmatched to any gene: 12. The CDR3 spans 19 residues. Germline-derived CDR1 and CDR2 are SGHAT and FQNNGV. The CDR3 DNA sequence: TGTGCCAGCAGCCGGCAAGGACTAGCGGGTGAGAGCTCCTACAATGAGCAGTTCTTC. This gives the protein CASSRQGLAGESSYNEQFF.

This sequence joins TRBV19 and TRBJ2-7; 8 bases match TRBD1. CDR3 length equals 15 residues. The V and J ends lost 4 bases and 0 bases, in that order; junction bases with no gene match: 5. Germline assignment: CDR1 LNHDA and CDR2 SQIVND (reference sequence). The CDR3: CASSTDRAFSYEQYF. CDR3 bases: TGTGCCAGTAGTACGGACAGGGCTTTCTCCTACGAGCAGTACTTC.

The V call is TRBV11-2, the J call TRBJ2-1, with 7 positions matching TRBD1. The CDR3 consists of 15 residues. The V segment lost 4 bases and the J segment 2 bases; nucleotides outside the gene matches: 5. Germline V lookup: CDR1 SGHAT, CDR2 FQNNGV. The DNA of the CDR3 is TGTGCCAGCAGCTACCGACAGGGTGCCTACAATGAGCAGTTCTTC. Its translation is CASSYRQGAYNEQFF.

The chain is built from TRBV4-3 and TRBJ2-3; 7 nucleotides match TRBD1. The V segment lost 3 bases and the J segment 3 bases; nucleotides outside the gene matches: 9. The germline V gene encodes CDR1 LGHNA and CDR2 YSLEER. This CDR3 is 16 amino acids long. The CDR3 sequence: CASSHRQGGGTDTQYF. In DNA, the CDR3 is TGCGCCAGCAGCCACCGACAGGGTGGAGGAACAGATACGCAGTATTTT.

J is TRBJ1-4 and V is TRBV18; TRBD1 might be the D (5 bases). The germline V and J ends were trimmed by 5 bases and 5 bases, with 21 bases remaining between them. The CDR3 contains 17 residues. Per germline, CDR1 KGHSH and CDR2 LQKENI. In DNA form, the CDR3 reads TGTGCCAGCTCAAAGGACATTTTTGGACCCGGGAATGAAAAACTGTTTTTT. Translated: CASSKDIFGPGNEKLFF. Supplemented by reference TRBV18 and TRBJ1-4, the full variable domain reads NAGVMQNPRHLVRRRGQEARLRCSPMKGHSHVYWYRQLPEEGLKFMVYLQKENIIDESGMPKERFSAEFPKEGPSILRIQQVVRGDSAAYFCASSKDIFGPGNEKLFFGSGTQLSVL.

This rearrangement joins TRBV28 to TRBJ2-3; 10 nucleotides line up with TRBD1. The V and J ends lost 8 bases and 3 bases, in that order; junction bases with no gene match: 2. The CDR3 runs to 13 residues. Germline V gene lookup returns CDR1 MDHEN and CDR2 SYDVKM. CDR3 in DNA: TGTGCCAGCCGGGACAGGGGAACAGATACGCAGTATTTT. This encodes CASRDRGTDTQYF.

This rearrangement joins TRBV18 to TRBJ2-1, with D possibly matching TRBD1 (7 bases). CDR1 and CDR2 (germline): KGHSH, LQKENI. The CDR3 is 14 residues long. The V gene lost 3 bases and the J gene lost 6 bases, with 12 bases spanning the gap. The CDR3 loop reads CASSPAQGGNEQFF. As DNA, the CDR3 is TGTGCCAGCTCACCGGCCCAGGGGGGCAATGAGCAGTTCTTC.